This T cell receptor beta chain was identified during a study of cytomegalovirus exposure and HLA in healthy donors. Study-level points and caveats: Diagnosis of cytomegalovirus status made by the classifier reportedly showed high specificity and sensitivity. DRB1 showed the most TCR associations and HLA-C the fewest in a later analysis, as rates varied by HLA locus.

This clone showed up just a few times. Its antigen remains unknown. The germline V gene has CDR1 LGHNA and CDR2 YNFKEQ. The V and J ends lost 3 bases and 2 bases respectively, with 11 bases between them. This CDR3 is 15 amino acids long. PCR was performed using 60 Vbeta and 13 Jbeta primers. TCRdb keeps only in-frame clones here, not all; method: immunoSEQ multiplex PCR. The data hold roughly 170,000 clones, with roughly 80% observed a single time. This clonotype was obtained from a man aged 25 to 40 in good health and CMV-seropositive. The J gene is TRBJ1-3, the V gene TRBV4-2, with D unresolved. The sample taken for sequencing was PBMCs. CDR3 coding DNA: TGTGCCAGCAGCCAGAACACGGAGCCTGGAAACACCATATATTTT. This translates into CASSQNTEPGNTIYF.